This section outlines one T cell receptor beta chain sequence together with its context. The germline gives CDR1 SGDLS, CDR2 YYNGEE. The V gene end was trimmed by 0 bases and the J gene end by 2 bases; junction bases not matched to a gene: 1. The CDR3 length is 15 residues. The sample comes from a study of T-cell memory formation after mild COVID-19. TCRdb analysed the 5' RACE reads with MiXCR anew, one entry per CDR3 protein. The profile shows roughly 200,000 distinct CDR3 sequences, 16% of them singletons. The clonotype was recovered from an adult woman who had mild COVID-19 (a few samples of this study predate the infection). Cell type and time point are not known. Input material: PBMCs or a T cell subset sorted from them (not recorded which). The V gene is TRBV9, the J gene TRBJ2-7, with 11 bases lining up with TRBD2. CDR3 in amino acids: CASSVGLAGTYEQYF. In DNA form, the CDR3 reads TGTGCCAGCAGCGTAGGACTAGCGGGGACCTACGAGCAGTACTTC.